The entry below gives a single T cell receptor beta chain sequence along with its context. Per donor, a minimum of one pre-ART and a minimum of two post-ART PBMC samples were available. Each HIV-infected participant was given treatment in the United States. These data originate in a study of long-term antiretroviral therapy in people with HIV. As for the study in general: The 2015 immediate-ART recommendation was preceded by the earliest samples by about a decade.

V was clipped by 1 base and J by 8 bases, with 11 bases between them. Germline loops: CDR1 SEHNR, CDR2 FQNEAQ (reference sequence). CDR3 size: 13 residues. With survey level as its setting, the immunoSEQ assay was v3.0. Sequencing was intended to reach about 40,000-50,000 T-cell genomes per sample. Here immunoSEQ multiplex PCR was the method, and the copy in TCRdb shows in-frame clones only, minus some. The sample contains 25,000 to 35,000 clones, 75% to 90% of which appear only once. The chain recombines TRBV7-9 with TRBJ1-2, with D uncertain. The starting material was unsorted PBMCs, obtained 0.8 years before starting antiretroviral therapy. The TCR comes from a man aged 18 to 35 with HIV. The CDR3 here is CASSLVYLEGYTF. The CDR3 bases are TGTGCCAGCAGCTTAGTTTACTTAGAAGGCTACACCTTC. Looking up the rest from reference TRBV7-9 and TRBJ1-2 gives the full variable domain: DTGVSQNPRHKITKRGQNVTFRCDPISEHNRLYWYRQTLGQGPEFLTYFQNEAQLEKSRLLSDRFSAERPKGSFSTLEIQRTEQGDSAMYLCASSLVYLEGYTFGSGTRLTVV.